A single TCR beta chain is shown here with its context. Its antigen is unidentified. The sample originates from a study of blood T cells in healthy people across ages. Study results and limitations: TCR beta diversity, measured per million T cells, fell in a roughly linear way with age.

Per-sample PBMC isolation yielded at least 6 million cells. The second PCR ran about 6 to 11 cycles with a sample-barcoded 5' primer and J-beta primers. From the 5' RACE reads, TCRdb called clonotypes with MiXCR, one entry per CDR3 protein. The top ten hold approximately 3.7% of the sample, which has some 760,000 distinct CDR3 sequences, roughly 25% seen once. Separately, the same data were catalogued under a study of T cells of mothers and their children. This second study says: Every mother supplied over 9 million TCR beta CDR3 reads and every child some 3 million. Compared with unrelated pairs, related mother-child pairs had slightly higher, non-significant overlap.

The sequencing input was blood. This receptor was identified in a boy younger than 18 in good health.

For the CDR3, the DNA is TGTGCCAGCAGTTACTCTCTATCCGAAGCTTTCTTT. Translation gives CASSYSLSEAFF. This chain uses TRBV6-2 or TRBV6-3 with TRBJ1-1; no clear D gene. This CDR3 comprises 12 residues. Germline CDR1 is MNHEY and CDR2 is SVGEGT. V was shortened by 0 bases and J by 8 bases, with 7 bases between the two germline ends.